This T cell receptor (beta chain) was captured by sequencing in a study of T cell responses to AZD1222 COVID-19 vaccine. The method was immunoSEQ multiplex PCR; TCRdb's version includes in-frame clones alone and lacks a portion of them. The table lists roughly 120,000 clones, about 86% of them singletons, with 17% in the top ten. The CDR3 runs 13 residues. In germline, CDR1 is SNHLY, CDR2 FYNNEI. With 11 bases removed from V and 7 bases from J, the gap between germline ends came to 15 bases. Sample: peripheral blood, taken 28 days after the second AZD1222 dose. The chain combines TRBV2 with TRBJ1-6, with D perhaps matching TRBD1 (5 bases). The source of this sequence is an adult who received the AZD1222 COVID-19 vaccine. The CDR3 sequence is CARGTGVNSPLHF. The CDR3 nucleotides are TGTGCCCGCGGAACGGGGGTAAATTCACCCCTCCACTTT.